This T cell receptor (beta chain) came from a study of PD-1 blockade in classical Hodgkin lymphoma (dated by TCRdb to 2020 to 2022). Broadly, across the study: Nivolumab dosing was 3 mg/kg intravenously every 2 weeks, continuing until either disease progression or unacceptable toxicity. A peripheral blood immune signature of response to PD-1 blockade in classical Hodgkin lymphoma was defined using TCR beta sequencing and CyTOF. The study at large found these results: The study was restricted to a single clinical trial cohort, and the causes of repertoire differences, possibly disease activity or prior therapy, were left undefined. Lower diversity was observed in patients in whom nivolumab was started less than 1 year after ASCT, and these patients were excluded from later analyses so that confounding by immune reconstitution would be avoided. A significant rise by C4D1 was seen in CD4+ but not CD8+ TCR diversity (p=0.0027 vs p=0.16), with the rise being most apparent in complete responders (p=0.02). Among trial patients, those achieving complete response had baseline diversity similar to that of newly diagnosed patients, while diversity was significantly lower in partial responders and progressors. Newly diagnosed patients were reported to have lower baseline TCR diversity than healthy donors, and relapsed/refractory patients were reported to have lower baseline TCR diversity still.

About this clone itself: Its antigen specificity is not known. Base qualities are not recorded, but no much larger clone differs from it by a single base.

This specimen's time point label, interpreted: cycle 4 day 1 (C4D1), after more than five weeks of nivolumab. Every trial patient had relapsed after autologous stem cell transplantation, and cohorts A, B and C differed in prior brentuximab vedotin exposure. The trial cohort included fewer than 60 patients with relapsed/refractory classical Hodgkin lymphoma, and each patient had a best overall response of complete response, partial response or progressive disease. Trial patients were treated with single-agent nivolumab in the multi-cohort phase II CheckMate 205 trial. Best overall response was determined by an independent review committee according to the 2007 International Working Group response criteria. Trial PBMCs were obtained immediately prior to nivolumab initiation (C1D1) and on therapy at cycle 2 day 1 and cycle 4 day 1. Peripheral blood was collected in 8 mL Vacutainer Cell Preparation Tubes, from which PBMCs were isolated by centrifugation and then cryopreserved.

The CDR1 and CDR2 encoded by the germline V gene (reference sequence) are SEHNR and FQNEAQ. From its cysteine to its phenylalanine, the CDR3 spans 18 amino acids. Left in the record is the CDR3 DNA by itself, 54 bases read in frame from the first base. V has 3 bases trimmed and J has 0 bases trimmed; junction bases matching no gene number 10. Genomic DNA was extracted with the Qiagen DNeasy kit from unsorted PBMCs and from negatively selected CD4+ and CD8+ fractions. TCR beta CDR3 regions were amplified by immunoSEQ multiplex PCR using primers annealing to V and J segments. A synthetic immune receptor repertoire was used to minimize amplification bias, and remaining bias was computationally removed after sequencing. From the authors' description of their analysis: Repertoire diversity was quantified as the Shannon entropy index using custom Python scripts. Unsorted, CD4+ and CD8+ repertoires were analyzed separately, except in combined analyses where CD4+ and CD8+ sequences were merged in silico. Clonal expansion was defined as a frequency increase of at least 2-fold after treatment compared with C1D1, and clones undetected at baseline were assigned a pseudocount of 0.5. Clones with 0 or 1 copy at C1D1 were defined as singleton clones, while clones with 2 or more copies were defined as non-singleton clones. Clones expanded in unsorted samples were labelled as CD4+, CD8+ or unknown by matching protein sequences in sorted samples from the same patient. Diversity changes from C1D1 to C4D1 were tested in paired samples using Wilcoxon tests. TCRdb carries this immuneACCESS record with in-frame sequences only. Its versions omit some clonotypes, under half of them owing to an unresolved V gene in the studies checked, with the rest unexplained. V and J calls and clone size are copied from that table; D and trimming were computed from the DNA. The sample has approximately 93,000 clones on record, about three quarters of them singletons. The top ten clonotypes cover 9.4% of the sample.

This receptor chain uses TRBV7-9 and TRBJ2-1; TRBD1 fits 8 bases in the junction. The TCR was taken from a human donor with classical Hodgkin lymphoma. The material was peripheral blood mononuclear cells (PBMCs), obtained before the fourth cycle of nivolumab. This receptor carries the CDR3 CASSFPTGARSSYNEQFF. The nucleotides are TGTGCCAGCAGCTTCCCGACAGGGGCCCGAAGCTCCTACAATGAGCAGTTCTTC. Extended through the reference TRBV7-9 and TRBJ2-1 proteins, this CDR3 yields the full variable domain: DTGVSQNPRHKITKRGQNVTFRCDPISEHNRLYWYRQTLGQGPEFLTYFQNEAQLEKSRLLSDRFSAERPKGSFSTLEIQRTEQGDSAMYLCASSFPTGARSSYNEQFFGPGTRLTVL.